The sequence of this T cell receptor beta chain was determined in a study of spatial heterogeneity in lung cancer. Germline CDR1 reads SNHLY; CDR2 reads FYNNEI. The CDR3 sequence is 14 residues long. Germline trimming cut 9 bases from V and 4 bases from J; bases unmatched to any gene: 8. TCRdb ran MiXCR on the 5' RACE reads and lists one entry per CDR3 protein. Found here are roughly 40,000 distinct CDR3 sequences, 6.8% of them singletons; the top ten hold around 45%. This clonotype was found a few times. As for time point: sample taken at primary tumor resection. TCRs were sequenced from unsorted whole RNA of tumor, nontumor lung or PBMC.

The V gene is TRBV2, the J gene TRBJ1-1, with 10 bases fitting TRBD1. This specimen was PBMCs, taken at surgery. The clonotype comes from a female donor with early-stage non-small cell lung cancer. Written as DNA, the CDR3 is TGTGCCAGGTGGCGGGACAGGGGACCCACTGAAGCTTTCTTT. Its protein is CARWRDRGPTEAFF.